This record looks at one TCR beta chain sequence and its context. The PCR made use of 60 Vbeta and 13 Jbeta primers. Libraries were prepared by immunoSEQ multiplex PCR; TCRdb keeps only in-frame clonotypes and omits some of them. This table holds some 270,000 clones, approximately 91% found once. This record belongs to a study of cytomegalovirus exposure and HLA in healthy donors. Trimming left V 3 bases short and J 5 bases short, with 15 bases between. Germline V lookup: CDR1 SGDLS, CDR2 YYNGEE. The CDR3 has 15 amino acids. Material: PBMCs. This receptor was taken from a girl aged 2 to 9 in good health and CMV-seronegative. The chain carries TRBV9 and TRBJ1-5; D is possibly TRBD1 (6 bases). The CDR3 here is CASSASGTPYQPQHF. The DNA of the CDR3 is TGTGCCAGCAGCGCCTCCGGGACACCTTATCAGCCCCAGCATTTT.